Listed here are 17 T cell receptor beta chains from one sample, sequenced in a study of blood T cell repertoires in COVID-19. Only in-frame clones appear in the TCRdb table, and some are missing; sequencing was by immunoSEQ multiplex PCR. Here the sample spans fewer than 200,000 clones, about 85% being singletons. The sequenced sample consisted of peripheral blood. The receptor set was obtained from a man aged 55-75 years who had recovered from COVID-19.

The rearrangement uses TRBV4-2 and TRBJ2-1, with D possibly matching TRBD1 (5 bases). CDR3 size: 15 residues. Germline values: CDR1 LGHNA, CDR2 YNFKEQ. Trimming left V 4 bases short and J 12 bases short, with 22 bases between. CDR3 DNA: TGTGCCAGCAGCCCGTACGAGGACACTGGGGTTGCGCAGTTCTTC. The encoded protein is CASSPYEDTGVAQFF.

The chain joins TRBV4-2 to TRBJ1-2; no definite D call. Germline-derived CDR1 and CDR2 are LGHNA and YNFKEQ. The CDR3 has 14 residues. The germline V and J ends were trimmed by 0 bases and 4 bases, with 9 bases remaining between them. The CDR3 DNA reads TGTGCCAGCAGCCAAGATCGGGTGTCCTATGGCTACACCTTC. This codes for CASSQDRVSYGYTF.

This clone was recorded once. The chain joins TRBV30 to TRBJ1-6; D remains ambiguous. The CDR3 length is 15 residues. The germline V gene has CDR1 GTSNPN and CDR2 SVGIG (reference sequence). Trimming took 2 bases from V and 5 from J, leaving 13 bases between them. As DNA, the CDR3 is TGTGCCTGGAGTCTAGGGAGTCAGGATAATTCACCCCTCCACTTT. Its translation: CAWSLGSQDNSPLHF.

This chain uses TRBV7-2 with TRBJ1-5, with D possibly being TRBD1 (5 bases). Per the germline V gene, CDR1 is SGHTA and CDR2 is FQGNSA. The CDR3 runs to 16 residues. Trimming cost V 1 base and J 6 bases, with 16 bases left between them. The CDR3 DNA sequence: TGTGCCAGCAGCTTAGGTCAGGGAGGCGGGGGTCAGCCCCAGCATTTT. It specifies CASSLGQGGGGQPQHF.

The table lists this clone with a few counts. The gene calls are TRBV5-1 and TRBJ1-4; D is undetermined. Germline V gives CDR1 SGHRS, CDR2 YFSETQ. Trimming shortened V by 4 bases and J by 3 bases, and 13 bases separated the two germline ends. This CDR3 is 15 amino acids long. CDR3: CASSPLSGSNEKLFF. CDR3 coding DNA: TGCGCCAGCAGCCCCCTGAGCGGTTCTAATGAAAAACTGTTTTTT. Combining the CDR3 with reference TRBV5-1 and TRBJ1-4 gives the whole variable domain KAGVTQTPRYLIKTRGQQVTLSCSPISGHRSVSWYQQTPGQGLQFLFEYFSETQRNKGNFPGRFSGRQFSNSRSEMNVSTLELGDSALYLCASSPLSGSNEKLFFGSGTQLSVL.

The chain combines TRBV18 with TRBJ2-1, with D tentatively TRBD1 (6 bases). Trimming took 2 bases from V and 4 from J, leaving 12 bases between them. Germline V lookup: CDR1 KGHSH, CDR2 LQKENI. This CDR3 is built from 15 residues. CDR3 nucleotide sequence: TGTGCCAGCTCACCAGGACAGCAGAGATACAATGAGCAGTTCTTC. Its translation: CASSPGQQRYNEQFF.

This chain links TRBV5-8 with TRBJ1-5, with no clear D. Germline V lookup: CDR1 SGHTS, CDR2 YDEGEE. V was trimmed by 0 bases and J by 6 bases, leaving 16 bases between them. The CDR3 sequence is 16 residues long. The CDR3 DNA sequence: TGTGCCAGCAGCTTGGACCGGACTGGCTTAGGTCAGCCCCAGCATTTT. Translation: CASSLDRTGLGQPQHF.

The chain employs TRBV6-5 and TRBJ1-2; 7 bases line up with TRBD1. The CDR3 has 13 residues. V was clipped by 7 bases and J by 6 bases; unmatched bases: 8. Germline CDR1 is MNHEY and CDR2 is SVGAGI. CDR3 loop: CASTRQGIDGYTF. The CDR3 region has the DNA TGTGCCAGCACCCGACAGGGAATAGATGGCTACACCTTC.

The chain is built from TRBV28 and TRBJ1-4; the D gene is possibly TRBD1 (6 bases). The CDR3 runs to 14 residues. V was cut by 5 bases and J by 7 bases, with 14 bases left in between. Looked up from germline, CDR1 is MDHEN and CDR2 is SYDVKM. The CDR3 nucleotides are TGTGCCAGCAGTCTCAGGGGCACTGGTGAAAAACTGTTTTTT. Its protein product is CASSLRGTGEKLFF.

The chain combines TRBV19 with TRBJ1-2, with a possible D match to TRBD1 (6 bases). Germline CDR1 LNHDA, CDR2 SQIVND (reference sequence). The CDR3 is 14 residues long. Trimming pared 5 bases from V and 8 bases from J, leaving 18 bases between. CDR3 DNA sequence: TGTGCCAGTAGTCCATTCCGGGACAAAGGGGGCTACACCTTC. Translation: CASSPFRDKGGYTF.

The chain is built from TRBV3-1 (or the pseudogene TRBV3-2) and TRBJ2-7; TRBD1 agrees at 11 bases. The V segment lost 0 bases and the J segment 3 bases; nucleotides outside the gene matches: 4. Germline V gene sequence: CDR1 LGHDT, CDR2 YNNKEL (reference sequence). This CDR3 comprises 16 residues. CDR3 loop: CASSQDPGQGVYEQYF. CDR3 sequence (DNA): TGTGCCAGCAGCCAAGATCCGGGACAGGGGGTCTACGAGCAGTACTTC.

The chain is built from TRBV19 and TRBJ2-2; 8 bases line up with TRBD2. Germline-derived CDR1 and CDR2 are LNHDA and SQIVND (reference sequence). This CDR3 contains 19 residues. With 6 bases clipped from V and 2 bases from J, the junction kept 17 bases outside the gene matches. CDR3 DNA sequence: TGTGCCAGTAGATCCTATTGGGTAATCGGGGGGGCTAACACCGGGGAGCTGTTTTTT. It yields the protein CASRSYWVIGGANTGELFF.

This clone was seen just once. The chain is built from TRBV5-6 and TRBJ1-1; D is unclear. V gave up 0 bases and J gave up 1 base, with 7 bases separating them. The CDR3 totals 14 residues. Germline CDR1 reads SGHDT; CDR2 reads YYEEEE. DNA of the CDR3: TGTGCCAGCAGCTTGGCCGGGGAGAACACTGAAGCTTTCTTT. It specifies CASSLAGENTEAFF.

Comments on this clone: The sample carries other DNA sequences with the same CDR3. This chain's CDR3 is CASSAGIPYGYTF. Written as DNA, the CDR3 is TGTGCCAGCAGCGCCGGGATTCCCTATGGCTACACCTTC. The V and J genes are TRBV9 and TRBJ1-2; D gene ambiguous. In germline, CDR1 is SGDLS, CDR2 YYNGEE. Trimming shortened V by 3 bases and J by 4 bases, and 10 bases separated the two germline ends. CDR3 length: 13 amino acids.

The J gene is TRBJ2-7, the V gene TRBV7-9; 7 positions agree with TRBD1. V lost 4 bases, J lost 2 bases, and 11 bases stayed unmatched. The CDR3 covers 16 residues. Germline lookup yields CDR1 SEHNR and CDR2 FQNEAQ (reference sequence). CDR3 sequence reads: CASSSTADRATYEQYF. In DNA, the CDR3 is TGTGCCAGCAGCTCCACCGCCGACAGGGCCACCTACGAGCAGTACTTC.

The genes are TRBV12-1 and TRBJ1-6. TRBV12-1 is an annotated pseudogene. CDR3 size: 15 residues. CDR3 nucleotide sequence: TGTGCCAGCAGCTTTTGGGGGGTTTATAATTCACCCCTCCACTTT. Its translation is CASSFWGVYNSPLHF.

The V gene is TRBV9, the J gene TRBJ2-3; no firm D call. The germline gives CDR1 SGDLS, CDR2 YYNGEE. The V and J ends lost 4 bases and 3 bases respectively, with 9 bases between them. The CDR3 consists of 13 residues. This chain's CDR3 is CASSPRLTDTQYF. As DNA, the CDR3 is TGTGCCAGCAGCCCCAGACTGACAGATACGCAGTATTTT.